This entry lists 4 T cell receptor beta chains sequenced from one sample in a study of identical twins. TCRdb re-called the 5' RACE reads with MiXCR, one entry per CDR3 protein. The sample carries hundreds of thousands of distinct CDR3 sequences, less than 25% recorded once. The sample also formed part of further work on T cells expressing NK-cell markers.

Sequenced: CD4+ T cells sorted from blood. These receptors were collected from a woman between 18 and 30 years old in good health.

This clonotype was observed a handful of times. The chain recombines TRBV6-5 with TRBJ1-2; D is possibly TRBD1 (5 bases). Trimming cost V 0 bases and J 2 bases, with 10 bases left between them. Germline CDR1 and CDR2: MNHEY and SVGAGI. CDR3 length: 15 residues. CDR3 sequence: CASSYSFDSNYGYTF. The CDR3 coding sequence is TGTGCCAGCAGTTACTCGTTCGACAGCAACTATGGCTACACCTTC.

The rearrangement uses TRBV5-1 and TRBJ2-7; TRBD1 aligns across 9 bases. CDR1 and CDR2 (germline): SGHRS, YFSETQ. There are 14 residues in the CDR3. V shed 3 bases and J 3 bases; nucleotides not matched to a gene: 4. The CDR3 spells CASSSGQGHYEQYF. Written as DNA, the CDR3 is TGCGCCAGCAGCTCTGGACAGGGGCACTACGAGCAGTACTTC.

This clonotype came up a few times. The J gene is TRBJ2-3, the V gene TRBV4-3, with D possibly being TRBD1 (6 bases). Trimming took off 1 base at V and 6 bases at J, with 14 bases between the two ends. This CDR3 comprises 15 residues. The germline gives CDR1 LGHNA, CDR2 YSLEER. This chain's CDR3 is CASSQGYWTADTQYF. As DNA, the CDR3 is TGCGCCAGCAGCCAAGGGTATTGGACAGCGGATACGCAGTATTTT.

The rearrangement links TRBV5-1 to TRBJ2-5; D could derive from TRBD1 or TRBD2 (5 bases each). This CDR3 is built from 14 residues. V was cut by 3 bases and J by 5 bases, with 14 bases left in between. Per the germline V gene, CDR1 is SGHRS and CDR2 is YFSETQ. The CDR3 here is CASSSRDPRETQYF. CDR3 bases: TGCGCCAGCAGCTCCCGGGACCCCCGCGAGACCCAGTACTTC. Drawing the rest from reference TRBV5-1 and TRBJ2-5, the complete variable domain is KAGVTQTPRYLIKTRGQQVTLSCSPISGHRSVSWYQQTPGQGLQFLFEYFSETQRNKGNFPGRFSGRQFSNSRSEMNVSTLELGDSALYLCASSSRDPRETQYFGPGTRLLVL.